This T cell receptor (beta chain) was profiled in a study of OX40 agonist ivuxolimab in advanced cancers. Across the study: Under the entry rules, prior anti-PD-1, anti-PD-L1 or anti-CTLA-4 therapy was allowed, and roughly 39% had some. Notes on the study in general: Averaged across samples, CD8+ T cells carried more expanded clones than CD4+ did.

TCRdb keeps only in-frame clones here, not all; method: immunoSEQ multiplex PCR. Of tens of thousands of clones listed, around 87% are singletons. The CDR3 runs to 16 residues. The ends were cut back, 4 bases at V and 0 bases at J, with 13 bases in the middle. CDR1 and CDR2 (germline): SGHRS, YFSETQ. Concerning this clone: Its antigen is not known.

Here the sequenced sample was CD4+ or CD8+ T cells sorted from blood, taken in a trial of the OX40 agonist ivuxolimab. The sequence was collected from an adult with an advanced solid tumor such as melanoma, head and neck, liver or kidney cancer. This chain joins TRBV5-1 and TRBJ2-2, with no clear D. Here the CDR3 DNA reads TGCGCCAGCAGCCCTAGAAGGGAAACGAACACCGGGGAGCTGTTTTTT. It specifies CASSPRRETNTGELFF.